The 28 T cell receptor beta chains presented below share a single source sample, sequenced in a study of T cell responses to AZD1222 COVID-19 vaccine. Some clones are missing from TCRdb's copy, which holds only in-frame ones; the method was immunoSEQ multiplex PCR. Seen here are 200,000 or so clones, more than 75% observed once, and the top ten hold approximately 2.5%. Sequences were derived from peripheral blood, sampled on day 0 of MenACWY control vaccination. The receptors derive from an adult in good health.

This clone was observed once. The J gene is TRBJ2-2, the V gene TRBV5-6; tentatively, D is TRBD2 (5 bases). Trimming cost V 4 bases and J 7 bases, with 20 bases left between them. The CDR3 spans 16 residues. Per the germline V gene, CDR1 is SGHDT and CDR2 is YYEEEE. CDR3 nucleotides: TGTGCCAGCAGCCAATCGAGGCCCGGGGTTGGCGGGGAGCTGTTTTTT. Encoded protein: CASSQSRPGVGGELFF.

This chain uses TRBV27 with TRBJ2-3; tentatively, D is TRBD1 (6 bases). V lost 3 bases and J lost 2, with 9 bases in between. Per the germline V gene, CDR1 is MNHEY and CDR2 is SMNVEV (reference sequence). The CDR3 contains 14 residues. CDR3 DNA sequence: TGTGCCAGCAGTTTGGACAGACTCACAGATACGCAGTATTTT. This translates into CASSLDRLTDTQYF.

A single count supports this clone. The V and J genes are TRBV2 and TRBJ1-1; no reliable D call. Trimming stripped 6 bases from V and 4 bases from J, with 9 bases between. Germline lookup yields CDR1 SNHLY and CDR2 FYNNEI. This CDR3 comprises 12 residues. CDR3 amino acids: CASRWETTEAFF. The CDR3 region has the DNA TGTGCCAGCAGGTGGGAGACCACTGAAGCTTTCTTT. The whole variable domain, filled in from reference TRBV2 and TRBJ1-1, reads EPEVTQTPSHQVTQMGQEVILRCVPISNHLYFYWYRQILGQKVEFLVSFYNNEISEKSEIFDDQFSVERPDGSNFTLKIRSTKLEDSAMYFCASRWETTEAFFGQGTRLTVV.

This rearrangement joins TRBV28 to TRBJ1-2; D remains ambiguous. Germline V lookup: CDR1 MDHEN, CDR2 SYDVKM. This CDR3 has 15 amino acids. V was pared by 2 bases and J by 5 bases, with 15 bases between. CDR3 sequence reads: CASSLSRNRGYGYTF. The CDR3, as DNA: TGTGCCAGCAGTTTAAGTAGGAACAGAGGGTATGGCTACACCTTC.

This chain joins TRBV19 and TRBJ1-5; D gene uncertain. V shed 2 bases and J shed 0 bases, with 8 bases lying between them. The CDR3 loop spans 15 amino acids. From germline, CDR1 is LNHDA and CDR2 SQIVND (reference sequence). The CDR3 is CASSILVDSNQPQHF. CDR3 nucleotide sequence: TGTGCCAGTAGTATATTAGTAGATAGCAATCAGCCCCAGCATTTT.

This sequence joins TRBV9 and TRBJ2-3; 7 bases are a match to TRBD1. Germline CDR1 and CDR2: SGDLS and YYNGEE. V lost 3 bases and J lost 2; bases outside the gene matches: 3. The CDR3 totals 14 residues. This chain's CDR3 is CASSGGQFTDTQYF. CDR3 bases: TGTGCCAGCAGCGGGGGACAGTTCACAGATACGCAGTATTTT.

This sequence joins TRBV7-2 and TRBJ1-5; 10 nucleotides line up with TRBD1. Trimming at V came to 5 bases and at J to 5 bases, leaving 6 bases not matched to a gene. The CDR3 is 15 residues long. CDR1 and CDR2 (germline): SGHTA, FQGNSA. In nucleotides, the CDR3 is TGTGCCAGCAGCCGGTCCGGGACAGGGGATCAGCCCCAGCATTTT. It specifies CASSRSGTGDQPQHF.

The chain employs TRBV28 and TRBJ1-1; a weak D match, TRBD1 (5 bases). V lost 3 bases to trimming and J lost 7 bases, with 18 bases between them. The germline V gene has CDR1 MDHEN and CDR2 SYDVKM. The CDR3 covers 15 residues. In DNA, the CDR3 is TGTGCCAGCAGTTTGGCTCAGACAGCTATCCTTGAAGCTTTCTTT. It translates to CASSLAQTAILEAFF.

This clone was detected only a few times. The V gene is TRBV11-2, the J gene TRBJ2-7; no firm D call. CDR3 length: 13 amino acids. Trimming took off 4 bases at V and 5 bases at J, with 12 bases between the two ends. CDR1 is SGHAT, CDR2 FQNNGV, per germline. Here the CDR3 DNA reads TGTGCCAGCAGCTCCCCCAACAGAGACGAGCAGTACTTC. Translating it yields CASSSPNRDEQYF.

The chain carries TRBV28 and TRBJ1-5; 8 bases map to TRBD1. CDR1 and CDR2 from the germline V gene are MDHEN and SYDVKM. Trimming cost V 6 bases and J 5 bases; bases outside gene matches: 6. The CDR3 has 14 residues. The CDR3: CASRLTGGYQPQHF. In DNA form, the CDR3 reads TGTGCCAGCAGACTTACAGGGGGTTATCAGCCCCAGCATTTT.

The V and J genes are TRBV5-4 and TRBJ2-1; 12 bases fit TRBD2. CDR3 length: 17 residues. Germline V gene lookup returns CDR1 SGHNT and CDR2 YYREEE (reference sequence). The junction had 7 bases not matched to a gene; V was cut back by 4 bases and J by 2 bases. DNA of the CDR3: TGTGCCAGCAGCCTGTCTTCTAGCGGGAGGGCCTACAATGAGCAGTTCTTC. It specifies CASSLSSSGRAYNEQFF.

The genes are TRBV19 and TRBJ1-6; the D gene is possibly TRBD1 (5 bases). V was clipped by 10 bases and J by 0 bases, with 16 bases between them. CDR1 LNHDA and CDR2 SQIVND come from the germline V gene (reference sequence). The CDR3 totals 16 residues. CDR3 residues: CATRGDGSSYNSPLHF. The CDR3 bases are TGTGCCACCCGGGGGGACGGAAGCTCCTATAATTCACCCCTCCACTTT. Full variable domain (outside the CDR3, taken from reference TRBV19 and TRBJ1-6): DGGITQSPKYLFRKEGQNVTLSCEQNLNHDAMYWYRQDPGQGLRLIYYSQIVNDFQKGDIAEGYSVSREKKESFPLTVTSAQKNPTAFYLCATRGDGSSYNSPLHFGNGTRLTVT.

The chain is built from TRBV21-1 and TRBJ1-5; TRBD1, the table's D call, lacks a check against the DNA. TRBV21-1 is designated a pseudogene. This CDR3 region has 12 residues. The CDR3 DNA reads TGTGCCAGCAACGACACGGTTCAGCCCCAGCATTTT. This encodes CASNDTVQPQHF.

This clone was observed once. This sequence joins TRBV7-6 and TRBJ2-5, with a possible D match to TRBD2 (6 bases). Germline values: CDR1 SGHVS, CDR2 FNYEAQ. V lost 0 bases, J lost 7 bases, and 15 bases lay in between. The CDR3 length is 15 residues. This CDR3 is CASSLAGSGGGTQYF. The DNA for the CDR3 is TGTGCCAGCAGCTTAGCCGGGAGTGGAGGAGGGACCCAGTACTTC.

The CDR3 spells CASSGHAGRNEKLFF. CDR3 sequence (DNA): TGTGCCAGTAGTGGACATGCAGGGCGTAATGAAAAACTGTTTTTT. J is TRBJ1-4 and V is TRBV19, with D possibly TRBD1 on 5 matching bases. V was cut by 5 bases and J by 4 bases, with 14 bases left in between. In germline, CDR1 is LNHDA, CDR2 SQIVND (reference sequence). This CDR3 has 15 amino acids.

The genes are TRBV19 and TRBJ2-1; 11 nucleotides agree with TRBD2. With V trimmed by 3 bases and J by 2 bases, 3 bases remained unmatched. Germline-derived CDR1 and CDR2 are LNHDA and SQIVND (reference sequence). This CDR3 has 16 residues. The CDR3 coding sequence is TGTGCCAGTAGTATTGGGACTAGCGGACCCTACAATGAGCAGTTCTTC. Translating gives CASSIGTSGPYNEQFF.

The rearrangement joins TRBV28 to TRBJ2-3, with a possible D match to TRBD1 (6 bases). The CDR3 spans 12 residues. The V gene's germline CDR1 is MDHEN and CDR2 SYDVKM. Trimming took 5 bases from V and 4 from J, leaving 7 bases between them. CDR3 DNA sequence: TGTGCCAGCAGTGACAGGTCAGATACGCAGTATTTT. As protein: CASSDRSDTQYF.

CDR3 protein: CASNHGAGNEKLFF. The CDR3 DNA is TGCGCCAGCAACCACGGGGCGGGGAATGAAAAACTGTTTTTT. The chain has TRBV5-1 and TRBJ1-4; weak D call: TRBD1 (5 bases). Germline CDR1 SGHRS, CDR2 YFSETQ. Trimming removed 6 bases at V and 5 bases at J, with 14 bases between. The CDR3 sequence is 14 residues long.

The CDR3 DNA reads TGTGCCAGCAGTGGGGGGGCGCGGGGCTACACCTTC. Its protein is CASSGGARGYTF. This chain links TRBV28 with TRBJ1-2; perhaps TRBD1 as D (6 bases). V was clipped by 5 bases and J by 8 bases, with 12 bases between them. The CDR3 runs 12 residues. Germline CDR1 and CDR2: MDHEN and SYDVKM.

The chain has TRBV29-1 and TRBJ1-1; 7 bases align to TRBD1. Losses at the gene ends were 6 bases for V and 0 bases for J; bases not matched to a gene: 4. Germline V gives CDR1 SQVTM, CDR2 ANQGSEA. This CDR3 region has 13 residues. The CDR3 DNA is TGCAGCGTCCAGGGACAGATGAACACTGAAGCTTTCTTT. It yields the protein CSVQGQMNTEAFF.

The rearrangement links TRBV9 to TRBJ2-7; perhaps D is TRBD1 or TRBD2 (5 bases each). Germline V lookup: CDR1 SGDLS, CDR2 YYNGEE. The CDR3 consists of 15 residues. Trimming cost V 4 bases and J 3 bases, with 17 bases left between them. The DNA for the CDR3 is TGTGCCAGCAGCCCTGGGGACGGATCTTACTACGAGCAGTACTTC. This sequence encodes CASSPGDGSYYEQYF.

The chain has TRBV30 and TRBJ1-5; 10 positions match TRBD1. The CDR3 length is 15 residues. V lost 0 bases to trimming and J lost 5 bases; unmatched junction nucleotides: 4. CDR1 is GTSNPN and CDR2 is SVGIG in the germline V gene (reference sequence). The CDR3 loop is CAWSVLGTGDQPQHF. CDR3 nucleotides: TGTGCCTGGAGTGTCCTGGGGACAGGGGATCAGCCCCAGCATTTT.

The sample holds one count of this clone. The J gene is TRBJ2-3, the V gene TRBV5-5, with 10 bases identical to TRBD1. Trimming took 4 bases from V and 2 from J; bases not matched to a gene: 7. CDR1 is SGHKS, CDR2 YYEKEE, per germline (reference sequence). This CDR3 is built from 16 residues. The DNA of the CDR3 is TGTGCCAGCAGCGACCCGGACAGGGGGGACACAGATACGCAGTATTTT. Protein sequence: CASSDPDRGDTDTQYF.

The V and J genes are TRBV18 and TRBJ1-4; TRBD1 matches at 9 bases. CDR1 is KGHSH and CDR2 is LQKENI in the germline V gene. After removal of 3 bases from V and 6 bases from J, the junction contained 5 bases not matched to a gene. CDR3 size: 15 residues. CDR3 region: CASSPRDRADEKLFF. CDR3 bases: TGTGCCAGCTCACCCCGGGACAGGGCTGATGAAAAACTGTTTTTT.

This chain links TRBV19 with TRBJ1-1; D is unclear. The CDR3 loop spans 17 amino acids. Trimming cost V 5 bases and J 4 bases, with 23 bases left between them. Germline CDR1 reads LNHDA; CDR2 reads SQIVND (reference sequence). CDR3 DNA sequence: TGTGCCAGTAGTGCCCGGACCCCGGAGGAAGAAAGCACTGAAGCTTTCTTT. This sequence encodes CASSARTPEEESTEAFF. The full variable domain, completed using reference TRBV19 and TRBJ1-1, is DGGITQSPKYLFRKEGQNVTLSCEQNLNHDAMYWYRQDPGQGLRLIYYSQIVNDFQKGDIAEGYSVSREKKESFPLTVTSAQKNPTAFYLCASSARTPEEESTEAFFGQGTRLTVV.

The chain is built from TRBV6-2 or TRBV6-3 and TRBJ2-1; the match to TRBD2 covers 14 bases. The CDR3 contains 15 residues. V lost 6 bases and J lost 6; bases outside the gene matches: 4. Germline values: CDR1 MNHEY, CDR2 SVGEGT. The CDR3, as DNA: TGTGCCAGCAGCCCGGGACTAGCGGGGGTCAATGAGCAGTTCTTC. It is translated as CASSPGLAGVNEQFF.

The chain employs TRBV28 and TRBJ1-5; D is perhaps TRBD1 (5 bases). This CDR3 spans 17 amino acids. Germline values: CDR1 MDHEN, CDR2 SYDVKM. With 2 bases removed from V and 2 bases from J, the gap between germline ends came to 16 bases. The CDR3 loop reads CASSLLRALVGNQPQHF. The CDR3 DNA follows: TGTGCCAGCAGTTTACTCAGGGCCCTAGTCGGCAATCAGCCCCAGCATTTT.

The V and J genes are TRBV11-2 and TRBJ2-7; possible D gene TRBD2, 5 bases. The germline V gene encodes CDR1 SGHAT and CDR2 FQNNGV. The CDR3 runs to 14 residues. Between the trimmed V and J ends, which lost 2 bases and 5 bases, there was a span of 13 bases. The CDR3 DNA reads TGTGCCAGCAGCTTACAGGCTAGCAAAAACGAGCAGTACTTC. It codes for CASSLQASKNEQYF.